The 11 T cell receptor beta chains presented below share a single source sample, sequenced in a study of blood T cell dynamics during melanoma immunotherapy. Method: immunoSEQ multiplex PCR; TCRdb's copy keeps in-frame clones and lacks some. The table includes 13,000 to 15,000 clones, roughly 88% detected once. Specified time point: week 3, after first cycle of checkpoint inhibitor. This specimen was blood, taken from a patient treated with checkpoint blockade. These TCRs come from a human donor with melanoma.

CDR3 nucleotides: TGTGCCAGCAGCTTAGGAGTTAGTGATTCACCCCTCCACTTT. It is translated as CASSLGVSDSPLHF. The J gene is TRBJ1-6, the V gene TRBV7-8; no clear D. Trimming removed 1 base from V and 8 bases from J, with 9 bases in between. The CDR3 has 14 residues. Per germline, CDR1 SGHVS and CDR2 FQNEAQ.

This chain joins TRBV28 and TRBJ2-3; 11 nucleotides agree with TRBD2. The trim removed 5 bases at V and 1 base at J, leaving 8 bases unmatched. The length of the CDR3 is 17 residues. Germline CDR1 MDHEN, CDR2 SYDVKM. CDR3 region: CASSPLAGGRGTDTQYF. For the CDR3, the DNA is TGTGCCAGCAGTCCCCTAGCGGGAGGTCGGGGCACAGATACGCAGTATTTT.

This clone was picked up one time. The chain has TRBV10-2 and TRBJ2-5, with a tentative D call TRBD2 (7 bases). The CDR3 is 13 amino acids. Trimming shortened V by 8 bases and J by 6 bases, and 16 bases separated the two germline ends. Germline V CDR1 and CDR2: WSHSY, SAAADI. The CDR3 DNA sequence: TGCGCCAGCCAGGGGAGGGGATCTCAGACCCAGTACTTC. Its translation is CASQGRGSQTQYF.

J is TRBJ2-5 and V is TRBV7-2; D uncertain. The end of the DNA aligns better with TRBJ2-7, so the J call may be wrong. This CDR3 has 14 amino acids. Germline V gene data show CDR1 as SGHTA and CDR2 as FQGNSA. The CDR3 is CASSLNPLSYEQYF. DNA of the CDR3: TGTGCCAGCAGCCTCAACCCCCTCTCCTACGAGCAGTACTTC.

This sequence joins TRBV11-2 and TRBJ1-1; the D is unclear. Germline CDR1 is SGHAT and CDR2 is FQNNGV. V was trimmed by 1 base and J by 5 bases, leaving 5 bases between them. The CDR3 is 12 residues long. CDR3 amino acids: CASSLVATEAFF. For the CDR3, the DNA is TGTGCCAGCAGCTTAGTGGCGACTGAAGCTTTCTTT.

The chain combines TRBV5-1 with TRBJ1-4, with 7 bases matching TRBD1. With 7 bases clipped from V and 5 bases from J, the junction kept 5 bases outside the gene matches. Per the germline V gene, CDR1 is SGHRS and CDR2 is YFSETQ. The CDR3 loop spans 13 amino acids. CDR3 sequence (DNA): TGCGCCAGCCGCAGGGGGGAGAATGAAAAACTGTTTTTT. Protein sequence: CASRRGENEKLFF.

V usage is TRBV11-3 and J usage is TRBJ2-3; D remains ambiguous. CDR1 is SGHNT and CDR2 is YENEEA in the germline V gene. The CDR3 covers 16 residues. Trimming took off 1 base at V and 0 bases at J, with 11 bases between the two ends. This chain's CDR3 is CASSLGAELSTDTQYF. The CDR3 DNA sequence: TGTGCCAGCAGCTTAGGGGCGGAGCTCAGCACAGATACGCAGTATTTT. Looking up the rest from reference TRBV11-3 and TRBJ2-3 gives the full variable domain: EAGVVQSPRYKIIEKKQPVAFWCNPISGHNTLYWYLQNLGQGPELLIRYENEEAVDDSQLPKDRFSAERLKGVDSTLKIQPAELGDSAVYLCASSLGAELSTDTQYFGPGTRLTVL.

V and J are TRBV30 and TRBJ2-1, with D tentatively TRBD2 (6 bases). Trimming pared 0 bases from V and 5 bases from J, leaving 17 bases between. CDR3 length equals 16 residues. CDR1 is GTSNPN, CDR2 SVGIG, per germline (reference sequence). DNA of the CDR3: TGTGCCTGGAGTGTCCGGGGGATAGTAAACCACAATGAGCAGTTCTTC. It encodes CAWSVRGIVNHNEQFF.

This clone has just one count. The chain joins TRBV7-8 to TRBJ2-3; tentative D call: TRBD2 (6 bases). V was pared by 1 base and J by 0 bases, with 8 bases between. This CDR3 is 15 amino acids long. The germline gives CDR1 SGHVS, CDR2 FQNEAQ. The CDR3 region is CASSLGGLSTDTQYF. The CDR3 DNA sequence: TGTGCCAGCAGCTTAGGGGGACTTAGCACAGATACGCAGTATTTT.

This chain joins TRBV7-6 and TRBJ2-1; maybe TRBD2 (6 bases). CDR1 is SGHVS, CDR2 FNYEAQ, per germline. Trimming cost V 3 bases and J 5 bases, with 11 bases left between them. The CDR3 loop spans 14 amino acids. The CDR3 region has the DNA TGTGCCAGCAGCTTGTATGCGGGAAACAATGAGCAGTTCTTC. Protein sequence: CASSLYAGNNEQFF.

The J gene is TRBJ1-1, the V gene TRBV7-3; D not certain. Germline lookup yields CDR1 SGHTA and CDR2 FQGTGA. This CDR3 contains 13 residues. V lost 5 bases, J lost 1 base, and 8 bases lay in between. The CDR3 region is CASSPQANTEAFF. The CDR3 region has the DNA TGTGCCAGCAGCCCCCAGGCGAACACTGAAGCTTTCTTT.